This TCR beta chain was documented in a study of blood T cells in healthy people across ages. A second PCR of roughly 7 to 11 cycles used a sample-barcoded 5' primer and a J-beta primer mix. Each cDNA molecule carried a tag from a template-switch adaptor that contained 12 random nucleotides. Each CDR3 protein is one row after TCRdb ran MiXCR on the 5' RACE reads. This table holds some 780,000 distinct CDR3 sequences, about 56% found once. The V and J ends lost 6 bases and 7 bases respectively, with 21 bases between them. Germline CDR1 SEHNR, CDR2 FQNEAQ (reference sequence). The CDR3 consists of 15 residues. This clonotype showed up just a few times.

The chain couples TRBV7-9 to TRBJ1-1; D unclear. The sequencing input was blood. The sequence derives from a man between 35 and 55 years old in good health. The CDR3 is CASRGRTEPWGEAFF. DNA of the CDR3: TGTGCCAGCAGGGGGAGGACTGAACCCTGGGGTGAAGCTTTCTTT.